This TCR beta chain stems from a study of cytomegalovirus exposure and HLA in healthy donors. Worth noting for this clone: Its specificity is unknown.

Germline V gene lookup returns CDR1 LNHDA and CDR2 SQIVND (reference sequence). The CDR3 runs to 17 residues. Trimming at V came to 6 bases and at J to 2 bases, leaving 11 bases not matched to a gene. Whole-study results and caveats: TCR sequences were mostly rare, though some public TCRs occurred in many donors. According to a subsequent analysis, TCR clusters from the first cohort were inclined to appear together in the 120 validation repertoires.

The validation cohort, a group of more than 95 subjects, included the donors and was separate from the roughly 600-subject first cohort. This table comes from immunoSEQ multiplex PCR, and its TCRdb copy is limited to in-frame clones, with some not included. This table holds around 94,000 clones, just under 95% found once. This TCR came from a woman under 30 in good health and CMV-seronegative. Sequencing used PBMCs. The V gene is TRBV19, the J gene TRBJ2-1; 9 positions agree with TRBD2. The CDR3 region is CASSPTAAGGPYNEQFF. In nucleotides, the CDR3 is TGTGCCAGTAGCCCCACGGCGGCGGGAGGGCCCTACAATGAGCAGTTCTTC.